The rows below give T cell receptor beta chains drawn from one sample of a study of blood T cell repertoires in COVID-19. This table comes from immunoSEQ multiplex PCR, and its TCRdb copy is limited to in-frame clones, with some not included. Of 250,000 to 300,000 clones in the sample, 75% to 90% are singletons; the top ten hold roughly 10%. The sequenced material came from peripheral blood. The receptors were gathered from a woman in her 70s with COVID-19, enrolled during active disease. Both conserved end residues are part of each CDR3. Each record gives: V gene, D gene, clone size, CDR3 length, J gene, CDR3 protein, CDR3 DNA. D genes are given only for firm matches. For some rows the clone size is stated as once, few or many, or as a class when expanded; others skip it.

v_call: TRBV7-2
d_call: TRBD2
clone_size: NA
cdr3_length: 16
j_call: TRBJ2-7
cdr3_aa: CASSLLAGGAKPEQYF
cdr3_nt: TGTGCCAGCAGCTTACTAGCGGGAGGGGCTAAACCCGAGCAGTACTTC

v_call: TRBV27
d_call: TRBD1
clone_size: few
cdr3_length: 13
j_call: TRBJ2-7
cdr3_aa: CASKRDSQNEQYF
cdr3_nt: TGTGCCAGCAAAAGGGACAGTCAAAACGAGCAGTACTTC

v_call: TRBV10-3
d_call: TRBD1
clone_size: NA
cdr3_length: 13
j_call: TRBJ2-7
cdr3_aa: CAISERDRDRGHF
cdr3_nt: TGTGCCATCAGTGAGCGAGACCGGGACAGGGGGCACTTC

v_call: TRBV12-3/TRBV12-4
d_call: NA
clone_size: NA
cdr3_length: 13
j_call: TRBJ2-3
cdr3_aa: CASSLGVADTQYF
cdr3_nt: TGTGCCAGCAGCCTAGGGGTAGCAGATACGCAGTATTTT

v_call: TRBV7-9
d_call: NA
clone_size: NA
cdr3_length: 12
j_call: TRBJ2-1
cdr3_aa: CASSGRRGTQFF
cdr3_nt: TGTGCCAGCAGCGGACGACGGGGGACCCAGTTCTTC

v_call: TRBV19
d_call: NA
clone_size: NA
cdr3_length: 14
j_call: TRBJ1-2
cdr3_aa: CASSYSRGDYGYTF
cdr3_nt: TGTGCCAGTAGTTATAGTCGGGGGGACTATGGCTACACCTTC

v_call: TRBV3-1/TRBV3-2
d_call: TRBD1
clone_size: NA
cdr3_length: 16
j_call: TRBJ1-6
cdr3_aa: CASSQGAGGGISPLHF
cdr3_nt: TGTGCCAGCAGCCAAGGGGCAGGGGGCGGAATATCACCCCTCCACTTT

v_call: TRBV9
d_call: TRBD2
clone_size: NA
cdr3_length: 13
j_call: TRBJ2-5
cdr3_aa: CASSLLAGETQYF
cdr3_nt: TGTGCCAGCAGCCTACTAGCGGGGGAGACCCAGTACTTC

v_call: TRBV7-2
d_call: TRBD1
clone_size: NA
cdr3_length: 14
j_call: TRBJ1-2
cdr3_aa: CASSLDRGYSGYTF
cdr3_nt: TGTGCCAGCAGCTTGGACAGGGGGTATTCTGGCTACACCTTC

v_call: TRBV18
d_call: NA
clone_size: NA
cdr3_length: 12
j_call: TRBJ2-5
cdr3_aa: CASSPNMETQYF
cdr3_nt: TGTGCCAGCTCACCCAACATGGAGACCCAGTACTTC

v_call: TRBV11-2
d_call: TRBD2
clone_size: NA
cdr3_length: 15
j_call: TRBJ2-7
cdr3_aa: CASSPHSGRDYEQYF
cdr3_nt: TGTGCCAGCAGCCCCCATAGCGGGAGGGACTACGAGCAGTACTTC

v_call: TRBV11-3
d_call: TRBD2
clone_size: once
cdr3_length: 15
j_call: TRBJ2-7
cdr3_aa: CASSLETSGNYEQYF
cdr3_nt: TGTGCCAGCAGCTTAGAAACTAGCGGCAACTACGAGCAGTACTTC

v_call: TRBV6-5
d_call: TRBD2
clone_size: NA
cdr3_length: 15
j_call: TRBJ2-7
cdr3_aa: CASSYSSGRSYEQYF
cdr3_nt: TGTGCCAGCAGTTACTCGAGCGGGAGAAGCTACGAGCAGTACTTC

v_call: TRBV19
d_call: TRBD2
clone_size: NA
cdr3_length: 16
j_call: TRBJ2-5
cdr3_aa: CASSIDLADVQETQYF
cdr3_nt: TGTGCCAGTAGTATAGATCTAGCGGATGTACAAGAGACCCAGTACTTC